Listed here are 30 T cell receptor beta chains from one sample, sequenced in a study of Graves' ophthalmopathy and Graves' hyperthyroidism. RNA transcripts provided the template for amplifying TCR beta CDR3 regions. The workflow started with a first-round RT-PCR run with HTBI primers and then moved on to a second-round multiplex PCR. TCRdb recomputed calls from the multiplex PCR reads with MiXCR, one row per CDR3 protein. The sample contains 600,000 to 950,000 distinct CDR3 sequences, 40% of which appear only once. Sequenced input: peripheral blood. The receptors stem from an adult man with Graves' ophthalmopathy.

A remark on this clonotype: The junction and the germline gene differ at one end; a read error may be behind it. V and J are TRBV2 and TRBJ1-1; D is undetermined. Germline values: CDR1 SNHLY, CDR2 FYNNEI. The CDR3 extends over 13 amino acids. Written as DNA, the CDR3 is TGTACCAGCAAGTTGGAAGGAAACACTGAAGCTTTCTTT. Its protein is CTSKLEGNTEAFF.

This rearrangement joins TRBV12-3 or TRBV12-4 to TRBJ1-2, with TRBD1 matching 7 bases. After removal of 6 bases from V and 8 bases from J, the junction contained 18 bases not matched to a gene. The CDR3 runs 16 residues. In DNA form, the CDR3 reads TGTGCCAGCAGCCCCCGACAGGGCTCCTCGGGGGGCGGCTACACCTTC. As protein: CASSPRQGSSGGGYTF.

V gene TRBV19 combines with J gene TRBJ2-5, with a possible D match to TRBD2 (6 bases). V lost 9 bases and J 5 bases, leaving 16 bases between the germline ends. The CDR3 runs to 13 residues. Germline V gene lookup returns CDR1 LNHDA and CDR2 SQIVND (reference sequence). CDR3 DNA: TGTGCCAGCAGTCCCGGCAGCGGGGAGACCCAGTACTTC. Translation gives CASSPGSGETQYF.

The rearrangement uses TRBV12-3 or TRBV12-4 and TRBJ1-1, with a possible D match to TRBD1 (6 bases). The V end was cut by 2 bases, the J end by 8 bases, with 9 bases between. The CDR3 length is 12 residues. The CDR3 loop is CASSLMGAEAFF. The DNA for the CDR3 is TGTGCCAGCAGTTTAATGGGGGCAGAAGCTTTCTTT.

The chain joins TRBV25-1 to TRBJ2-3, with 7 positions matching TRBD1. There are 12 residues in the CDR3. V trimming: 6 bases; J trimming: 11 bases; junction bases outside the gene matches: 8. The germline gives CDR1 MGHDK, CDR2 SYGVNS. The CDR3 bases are TGTGCCAGCAGCCTCGACAGGGAGATGCAGTATTTT. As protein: CASSLDREMQYF. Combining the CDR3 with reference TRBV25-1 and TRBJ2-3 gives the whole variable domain EADIYQTPRYLVIGTGKKITLECSQTMGHDKMYWYQQDPGMELHLIHYSYGVNSTEKGDLSSESTVSRIRTEHFPLTLESARPSHTSQYLCASSLDREMQYFGPGTRLTVL.

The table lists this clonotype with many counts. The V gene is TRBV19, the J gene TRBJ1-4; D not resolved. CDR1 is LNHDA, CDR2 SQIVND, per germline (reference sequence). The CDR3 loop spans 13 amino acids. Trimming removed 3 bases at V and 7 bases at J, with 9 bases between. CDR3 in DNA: TGTGCCAGTAGTATTCGACTCGTTGAAAAACTGTTTTTT. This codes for CASSIRLVEKLFF.

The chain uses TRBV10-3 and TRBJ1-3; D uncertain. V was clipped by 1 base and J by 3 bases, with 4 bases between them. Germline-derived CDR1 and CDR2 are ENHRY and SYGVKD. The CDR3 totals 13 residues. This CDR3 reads CAISELVGNTIYF. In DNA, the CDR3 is TGTGCCATCAGTGAGTTAGTTGGAAACACCATATATTTT.

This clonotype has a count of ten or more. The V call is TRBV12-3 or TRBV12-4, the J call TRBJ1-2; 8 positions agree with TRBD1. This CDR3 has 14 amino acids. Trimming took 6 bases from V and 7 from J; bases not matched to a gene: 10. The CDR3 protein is CASSPRTGWGGYTF. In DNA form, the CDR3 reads TGTGCCAGCAGCCCCCGGACAGGGTGGGGTGGCTACACCTTC.

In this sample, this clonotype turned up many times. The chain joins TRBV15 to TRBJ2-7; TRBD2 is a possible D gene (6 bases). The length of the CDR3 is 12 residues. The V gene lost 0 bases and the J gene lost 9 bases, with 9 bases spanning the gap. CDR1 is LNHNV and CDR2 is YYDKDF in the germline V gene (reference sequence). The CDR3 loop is CATSRDDGGQYF. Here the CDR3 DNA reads TGTGCCACCAGCAGAGATGACGGGGGGCAGTACTTC.

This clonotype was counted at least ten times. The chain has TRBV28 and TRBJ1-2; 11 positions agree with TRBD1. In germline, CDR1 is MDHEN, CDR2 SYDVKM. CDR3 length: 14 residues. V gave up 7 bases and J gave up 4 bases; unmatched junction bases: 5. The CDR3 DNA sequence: TGTGCCAGCACTGAGGGACAGGGGGGCTATGGCTACACCTTC. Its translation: CASTEGQGGYGYTF.

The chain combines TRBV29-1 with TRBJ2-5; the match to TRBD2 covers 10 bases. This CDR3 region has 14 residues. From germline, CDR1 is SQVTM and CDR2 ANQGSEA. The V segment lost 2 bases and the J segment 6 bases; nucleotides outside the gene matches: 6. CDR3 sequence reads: CSVEKAGGPKTQYF. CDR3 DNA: TGCAGCGTTGAAAAAGCGGGAGGGCCAAAGACCCAGTACTTC.

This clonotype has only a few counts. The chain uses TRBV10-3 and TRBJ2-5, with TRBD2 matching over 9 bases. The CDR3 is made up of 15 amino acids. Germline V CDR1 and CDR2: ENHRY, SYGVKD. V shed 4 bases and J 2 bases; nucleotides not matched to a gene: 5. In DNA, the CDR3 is TGTGCCATCAGTGGAGCCCTAGCGGGACAAGAGACCCAGTACTTC. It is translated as CAISGALAGQETQYF.

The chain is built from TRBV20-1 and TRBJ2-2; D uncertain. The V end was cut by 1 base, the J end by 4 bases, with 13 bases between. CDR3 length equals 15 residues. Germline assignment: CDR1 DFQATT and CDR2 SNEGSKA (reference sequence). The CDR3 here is CSARVRGDGTGELFF. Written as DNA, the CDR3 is TGCAGTGCTAGAGTACGTGGGGATGGCACCGGGGAGCTGTTTTTT.

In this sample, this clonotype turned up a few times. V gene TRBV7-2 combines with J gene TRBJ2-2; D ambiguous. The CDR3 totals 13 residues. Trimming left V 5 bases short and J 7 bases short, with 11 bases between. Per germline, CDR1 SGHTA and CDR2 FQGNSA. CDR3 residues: CASSVDIFGELFF. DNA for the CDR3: TGTGCCAGCAGCGTTGACATATTCGGGGAGCTGTTTTTT.

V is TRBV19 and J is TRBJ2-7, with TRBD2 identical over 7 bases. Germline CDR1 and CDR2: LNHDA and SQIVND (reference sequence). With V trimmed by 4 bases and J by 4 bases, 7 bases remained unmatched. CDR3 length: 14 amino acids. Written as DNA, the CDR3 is TGTGCCAGTAGTACCCGGACTAGTGGTTACGAGCAGTACTTC. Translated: CASSTRTSGYEQYF.

CDR3 protein: CGISVAGGNQPQHF. The CDR3 DNA follows: TGTGGTATCAGTGTGGCAGGGGGCAATCAGCCCCAGCATTTT. This rearrangement joins TRBV10-3 to TRBJ1-5; TRBD1 might be the D (6 bases). This CDR3 has 14 amino acids. Germline V gene sequence: CDR1 ENHRY, CDR2 SYGVKD.

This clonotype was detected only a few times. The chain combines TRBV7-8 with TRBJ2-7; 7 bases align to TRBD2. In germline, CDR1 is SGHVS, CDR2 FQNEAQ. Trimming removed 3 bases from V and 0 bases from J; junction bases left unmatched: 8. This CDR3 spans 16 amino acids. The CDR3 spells CASSFLAGTNSYEQYF. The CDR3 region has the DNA TGTGCCAGCAGCTTCCTTGCCGGGACTAACTCCTACGAGCAGTACTTC.

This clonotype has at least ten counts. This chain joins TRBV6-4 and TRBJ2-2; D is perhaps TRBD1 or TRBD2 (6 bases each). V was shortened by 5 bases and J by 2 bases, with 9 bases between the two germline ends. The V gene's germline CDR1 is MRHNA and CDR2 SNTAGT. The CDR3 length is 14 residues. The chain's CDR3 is CASSTGANTGELFF. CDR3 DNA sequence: TGTGCCAGCAGTACGGGGGCTAACACCGGGGAGCTGTTTTTT.

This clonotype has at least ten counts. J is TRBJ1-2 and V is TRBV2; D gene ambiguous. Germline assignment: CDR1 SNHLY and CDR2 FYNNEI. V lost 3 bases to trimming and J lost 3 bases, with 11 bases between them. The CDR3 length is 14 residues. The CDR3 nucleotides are TGTGCCAGCAGTGAGGAGATATCGGACTATGGCTACACCTTC. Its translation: CASSEEISDYGYTF.

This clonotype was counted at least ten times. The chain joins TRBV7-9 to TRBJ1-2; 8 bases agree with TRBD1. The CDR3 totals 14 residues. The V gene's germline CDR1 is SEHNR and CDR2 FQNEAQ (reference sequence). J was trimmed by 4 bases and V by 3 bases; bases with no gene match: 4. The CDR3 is CASSFGQGGYGYTF. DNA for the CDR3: TGTGCCAGCAGCTTCGGACAGGGCGGCTATGGCTACACCTTC.

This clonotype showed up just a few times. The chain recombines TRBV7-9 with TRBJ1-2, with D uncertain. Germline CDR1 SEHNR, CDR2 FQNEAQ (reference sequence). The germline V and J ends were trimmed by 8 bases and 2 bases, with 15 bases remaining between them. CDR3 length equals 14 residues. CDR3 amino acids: CASHPLGPNYGYTF. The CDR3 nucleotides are TGTGCCAGCCACCCTCTTGGCCCCAACTATGGCTACACCTTC. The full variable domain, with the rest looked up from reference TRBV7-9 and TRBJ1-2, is DTGVSQNPRHKITKRGQNVTFRCDPISEHNRLYWYRQTLGQGPEFLTYFQNEAQLEKSRLLSDRFSAERPKGSFSTLEIQRTEQGDSAMYLCASHPLGPNYGYTFGSGTRLTVV.

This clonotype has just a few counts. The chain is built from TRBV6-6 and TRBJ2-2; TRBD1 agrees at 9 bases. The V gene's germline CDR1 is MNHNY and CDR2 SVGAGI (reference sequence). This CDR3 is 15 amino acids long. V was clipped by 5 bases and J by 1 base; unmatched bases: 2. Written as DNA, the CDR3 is TGTGCCAGCAGTGGGGACAGGGTGAACACCGGGGAGCTGTTTTTT. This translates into CASSGDRVNTGELFF.

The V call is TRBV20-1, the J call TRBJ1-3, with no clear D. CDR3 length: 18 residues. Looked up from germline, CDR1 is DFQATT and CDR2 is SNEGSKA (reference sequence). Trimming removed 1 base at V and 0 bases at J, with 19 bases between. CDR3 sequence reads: CSARGQTKPTFSGNTIYF. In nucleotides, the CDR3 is TGCAGTGCTAGAGGCCAGACAAAGCCAACCTTCTCTGGAAACACCATATATTTT.

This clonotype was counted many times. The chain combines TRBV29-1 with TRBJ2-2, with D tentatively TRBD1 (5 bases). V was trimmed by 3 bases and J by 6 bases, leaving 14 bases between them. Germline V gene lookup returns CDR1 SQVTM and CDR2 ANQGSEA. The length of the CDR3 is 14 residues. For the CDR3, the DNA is TGCAGCGTTGAGCGATGGGGCGGCGCCGGGGAGCTGTTTTTT. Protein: CSVERWGGAGELFF.

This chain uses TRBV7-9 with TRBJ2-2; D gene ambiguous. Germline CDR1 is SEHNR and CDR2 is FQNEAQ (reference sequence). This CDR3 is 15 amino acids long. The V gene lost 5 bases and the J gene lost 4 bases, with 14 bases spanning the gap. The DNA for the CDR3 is TGTGCCAGCAGCCAAGATAGGGTTCGCACCGGGGAGCTGTTTTTT. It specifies CASSQDRVRTGELFF.

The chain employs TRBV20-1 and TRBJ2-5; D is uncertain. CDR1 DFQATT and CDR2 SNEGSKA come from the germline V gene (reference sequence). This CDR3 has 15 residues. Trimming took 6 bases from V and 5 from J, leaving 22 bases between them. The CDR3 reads CSAPGGLGIFETQYF. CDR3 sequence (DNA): TGCAGTGCGCCTGGCGGCCTGGGGATTTTTGAGACCCAGTACTTC.

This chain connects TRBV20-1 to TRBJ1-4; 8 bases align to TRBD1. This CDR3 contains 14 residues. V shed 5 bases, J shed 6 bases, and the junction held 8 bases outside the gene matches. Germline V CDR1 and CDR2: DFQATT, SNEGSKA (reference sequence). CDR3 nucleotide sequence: TGCAGTGCTCCTAGGACAGGGAACTATGAAAAACTGTTTTTT. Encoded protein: CSAPRTGNYEKLFF.

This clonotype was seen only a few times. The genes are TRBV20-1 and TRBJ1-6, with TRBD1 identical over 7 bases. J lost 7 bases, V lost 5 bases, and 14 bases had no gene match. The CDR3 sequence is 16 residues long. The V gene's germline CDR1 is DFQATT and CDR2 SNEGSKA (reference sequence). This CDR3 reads CSARRPEGGANSPLHF. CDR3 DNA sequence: TGCAGTGCTCGGAGACCGGAAGGGGGCGCAAATTCACCCCTCCACTTT.

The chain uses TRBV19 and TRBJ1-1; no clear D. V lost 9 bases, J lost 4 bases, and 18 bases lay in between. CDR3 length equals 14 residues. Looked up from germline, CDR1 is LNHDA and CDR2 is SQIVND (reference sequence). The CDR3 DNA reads TGTGCCAGCTCACCACGGGGTAGGGCCACTGAAGCTTTCTTT. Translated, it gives CASSPRGRATEAFF. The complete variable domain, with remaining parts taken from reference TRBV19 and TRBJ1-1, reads DGGITQSPKYLFRKEGQNVTLSCEQNLNHDAMYWYRQDPGQGLRLIYYSQIVNDFQKGDIAEGYSVSREKKESFPLTVTSAQKNPTAFYLCASSPRGRATEAFFGQGTRLTVV.

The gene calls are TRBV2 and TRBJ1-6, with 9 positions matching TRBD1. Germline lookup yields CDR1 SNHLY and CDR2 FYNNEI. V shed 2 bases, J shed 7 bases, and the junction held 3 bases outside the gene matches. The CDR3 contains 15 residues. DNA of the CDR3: TGTGCCAGCAGTGAATGGGACAGGGAAAATTCACCCCTCCACTTT. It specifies CASSEWDRENSPLHF.